The 21 T cell receptor beta chains presented below share a single source sample, sequenced in a study of prognosis after radiotherapy for stage I lung cancer. From genomic DNA, TCR beta CDR3 was amplified by two-round multiplex PCR. The first round of PCR was done with primers that matched each TRBV and TRBJ gene. MiXCR, applied by TCRdb to the multiplex PCR reads, yields one record per CDR3 protein. Of about 26,000 distinct CDR3 sequences listed, approximately 31% are singletons. The source material was PBMCs, sampled before or after stereotactic body radiation therapy (not recorded which). Every receptor here comes from a donor over 45 with non-small cell lung cancer.

The chain is built from TRBV5-1 and TRBJ2-6, with 10 bases that match TRBD1. Trimming took 4 bases from V and 5 from J; bases not matched to a gene: 9. The germline V gene has CDR1 SGHRS and CDR2 YFSETQ. This CDR3 has 17 amino acids. CDR3: CASSIGQGETRANVLTF. The CDR3 nucleotides read TGCGCCAGCAGCATCGGACAGGGGGAAACTAGGGCCAACGTCCTGACTTTC.

This clonotype was recorded many times. This chain links TRBV27 with TRBJ2-7; D is uncertain. The CDR3 runs to 11 residues. In germline, CDR1 is MNHEY, CDR2 SMNVEV (reference sequence). V was cut by 4 bases and J by 4 bases, with 5 bases left in between. The CDR3, as DNA: TGTGCCAGCAGTTCCAGTTACGAGCAGTACTTC. Amino acid sequence: CASSSSYEQYF.

The chain has TRBV5-6 and TRBJ1-1, with a weak D call TRBD1 (5 bases). In germline, CDR1 is SGHDT, CDR2 YYEEEE. The CDR3 sequence is 15 residues long. With 1 base removed from V and 6 bases from J, the gap between germline ends came to 16 bases. In DNA, the CDR3 is TGTGCCAGCAGCTTGAGGACGGGACTTACCTCTGAAGCTTTCTTT. The encoded protein is CASSLRTGLTSEAFF.

This clonotype was found many times. V and J are TRBV7-9 and TRBJ1-2; perhaps TRBD1 as D (6 bases). Trimming cost V 5 bases and J 8 bases, with 12 bases left between them. CDR1 and CDR2 from the germline V gene are SEHNR and FQNEAQ (reference sequence). The CDR3 runs 12 residues. The CDR3 reads CASSPDRRGYTF. In DNA form, the CDR3 reads TGTGCCAGCAGCCCCGACAGGCGCGGCTACACCTTC.

Concerning this clonotype: A junction boundary mismatches the germline segment, possibly from a read error. The CDR3 is CAGSAAGNGQPQHF. The CDR3 bases are TGCGCCGGCAGCGCCGCAGGGAACGGACAGCCCCAGCATTTT. V and J are TRBV5-1 and TRBJ1-5; D perhaps matches TRBD1 (5 bases). This CDR3 has 14 amino acids. Germline CDR1 SGHRS, CDR2 YFSETQ.

This clonotype has a count of ten or more. The chain has TRBV7-2 and TRBJ1-2; D might be TRBD1 (5 bases). Trimming pared 1 base from V and 4 bases from J, leaving 13 bases between. CDR1 SGHTA and CDR2 FQGNSA come from the germline V gene. The CDR3 length is 15 residues. CDR3 region: CASSLGARGAYGYTF. The CDR3, as DNA: TGTGCCAGCAGCTTAGGGGCCCGCGGGGCCTATGGCTACACCTTC.

The chain has TRBV5-1 and TRBJ2-7, with a possible D match to TRBD1 (6 bases). Germline lookup yields CDR1 SGHRS and CDR2 YFSETQ. The CDR3 runs to 14 residues. Trimming took 0 bases from V and 4 from J, leaving 11 bases between them. The DNA of the CDR3 is TGCGCCAGCAGCTTGGCAACAGGGCGATACGAGCAGTACTTC. This encodes CASSLATGRYEQYF. The whole variable domain, remainder taken from reference TRBV5-1 and TRBJ2-7, is KAGVTQTPRYLIKTRGQQVTLSCSPISGHRSVSWYQQTPGQGLQFLFEYFSETQRNKGNFPGRFSGRQFSNSRSEMNVSTLELGDSALYLCASSLATGRYEQYFGPGTRLTVT.

With regard to this clonotype: A much larger clone lies a single base off, so this may be a read error. The V call is TRBV3-1, the J call TRBJ2-1; TRBD2 agrees at 8 bases. From germline, CDR1 is LGHDT and CDR2 YNNKEL (reference sequence). This CDR3 region has 15 residues. J gave up 5 bases and V 2 bases, and 5 bases lay outside the gene matches. The CDR3 region has the DNA TGTGCCAGCAGCCAACGCCTACTAGCGGACAATGAGCAGTTCTTC. Translating it yields CASSQRLLADNEQFF.

The table lists this clonotype with many counts. One end of the junction is discordant with germline, which a read error may explain. In nucleotides, the CDR3 is TGTGCCAGCAGTGGGAGGAGAGGCAGGGAGAATAATTCACCCCTCCATTTT. Translated, it gives CASSGRRGRENNSPLHF. The rearrangement links TRBV2 to TRBJ1-6; tentative D call: TRBD1 (5 bases). Germline CDR1 SNHLY, CDR2 FYNNEI. The CDR3 runs 17 residues.

This clonotype was found many times. This sequence joins TRBV9 and TRBJ2-1; D gene ambiguous. CDR1 is SGDLS, CDR2 YYNGEE, per germline. Deletions cut 0 bases from V and 10 bases from J, with 11 bases between. The CDR3 has 13 residues. The CDR3 DNA reads TGTGCCAGCAGCGTAGTAATGGGTACCGAGCAGTTCTTC. It encodes CASSVVMGTEQFF.

In regard to this clonotype: This likely reflects a read error, since a far larger clone is one base away. The gene calls are TRBV6-4 and TRBJ2-7; the match to TRBD2 covers 12 bases. The J segment lost 3 bases and the V segment lost 3 bases, leaving 15 bases of the junction unmatched. Germline V gene data show CDR1 as MRHNA and CDR2 as SNTAGT. The CDR3 length is 19 residues. CDR3 nucleotides: TGTGCCAGCAGTGAGCTACAGGGCGTACTAGCGGGAGGATACTACGAGCAGTACTTC. Translation gives CASSELQGVLAGGYYEQYF.

V is TRBV7-2 and J is TRBJ2-7; TRBD2 matches 12 bases. The CDR3 loop spans 16 amino acids. J lost 6 bases, V lost 2 bases, and 8 bases had no gene match. Germline V gives CDR1 SGHTA, CDR2 FQGNSA. CDR3 protein: CASSLSPASGRGEQYF. The DNA of the CDR3 is TGTGCCAGCAGCTTATCTCCCGCTAGCGGGAGGGGCGAGCAGTACTTC.

This clonotype showed up many times. V gene TRBV9 combines with J gene TRBJ2-7, with 7 nucleotides matching TRBD1. The CDR3 length is 15 residues. The V and J ends lost 4 bases and 2 bases, in that order; junction bases with no gene match: 9. Germline CDR1 reads SGDLS; CDR2 reads YYNGEE. The DNA of the CDR3 is TGTGCCAGCAGCTTCCCGGACAGGATTACCTACGAGCAGTACTTC. The encoded protein is CASSFPDRITYEQYF.

This clonotype is judged medium-sized. The rearrangement joins TRBV2 to TRBJ2-2, with a tentative D call TRBD2 (5 bases). Looked up from germline, CDR1 is SNHLY and CDR2 is FYNNEI. The CDR3 contains 13 residues. V was clipped by 5 bases and J by 6 bases, with 10 bases between them. DNA for the CDR3: TGTGCCAGCAGTTATACCGGGGCCGGGGAGCTGTTTTTT. Protein sequence: CASSYTGAGELFF.

The chain recombines TRBV6-1 with TRBJ1-2, with unresolved D. Germline assignment: CDR1 MNHNS and CDR2 SASEGT. The CDR3 is 14 residues long. Trimming shortened V by 8 bases and J by 0 bases, and 13 bases separated the two germline ends. In DNA, the CDR3 is TGTGCCAGCCAAAAGGAGGGCCCTAACTATGGCTACACCTTC. Amino acid sequence: CASQKEGPNYGYTF.

This clonotype was counted at least ten times. This chain connects TRBV18 to TRBJ1-5; D unclear. Germline CDR1 is KGHSH and CDR2 is LQKENI. The CDR3 totals 13 residues. The V gene lost 3 bases and the J gene lost 7 bases, with 10 bases spanning the gap. The CDR3 spells CASSPSGKQPQHF. The CDR3 DNA follows: TGTGCCAGCTCACCGAGTGGGAAGCAGCCCCAGCATTTT.

The table lists this clonotype with many counts. V usage is TRBV20-1 and J usage is TRBJ2-5; 8 nucleotides agree with TRBD1. There are 12 residues in the CDR3. Per the germline V gene, CDR1 is DFQATT and CDR2 is SNEGSKA (reference sequence). V dropped 7 bases and J dropped 5; count of bases not matched to a gene: 6. The CDR3 DNA reads as TGCAGTGTCAGGGGGCAGGCGGAGACCCAGTACTTC. This sequence encodes CSVRGQAETQYF.

This clonotype was seen many times. This chain joins TRBV9 and TRBJ2-7; D may correspond to TRBD1 or TRBD2 (5 bases each). This CDR3 contains 15 residues. Looked up from germline, CDR1 is SGDLS and CDR2 is YYNGEE. Trimming removed 0 bases at V and 4 bases at J, with 14 bases between. Written as DNA, the CDR3 is TGTGCCAGCAGCGTAGCATACGGGGCTGGGTACGAGCAGTACTTC. Its translation: CASSVAYGAGYEQYF.

This clonotype was counted at least ten times. This chain joins TRBV24-1 and TRBJ2-3; D may match TRBD1 or TRBD2 (5 bases each). The CDR3 extends over 14 amino acids. Germline CDR1 KGHDR, CDR2 SFDVKD. V lost 7 bases to trimming and J lost 2 bases, with 12 bases between them. The CDR3 sequence: CATSPGTPTDTQYF. CDR3 in DNA: TGTGCCACCAGCCCCGGGACCCCCACAGATACGCAGTATTTT.

Many counts were recorded for this clonotype. The chain couples TRBV20-1 to TRBJ2-3, with 7 positions matching TRBD1. CDR3 length: 13 amino acids. Germline V lookup: CDR1 DFQATT, CDR2 SNEGSKA (reference sequence). The trim removed 4 bases at V and 0 bases at J, leaving 1 base unmatched. CDR3 sequence (DNA): TGCAGTGCTATACAGGGGAGCACAGATACGCAGTATTTT. Its protein is CSAIQGSTDTQYF.

This chain connects TRBV6-2 or TRBV6-3 to TRBJ1-2; D remains unclear. The CDR3 is 15 residues long. Germline loops: CDR1 MNHEY, CDR2 SVGEGT. V lost 5 bases and J lost 4, with 17 bases in between. The CDR3 region has the DNA TGTGCCAGCAGTGAAGAAGTGGCAGGAATCTATGGCTACACCTTC. Its protein is CASSEEVAGIYGYTF.